This T cell receptor beta chain was identified in a study of radiotherapy plus CTLA-4 blockade in lung cancer. Looking at the study overall: Objective response rate was 18%; disease control rate, approximately 30%. General study results and limits: Reportedly, early blood T cell clone dynamics best predicted response, with interferon-beta.

Sequenced by immunoSEQ multiplex PCR; TCRdb stores in-frame clones only, minus some. Here the sample spans 43,000 or so clones, approximately 70% being singletons. The CDR3 spans 15 residues. Germline CDR1 and CDR2: MDHEN and SYDVKM. V gave up 7 bases and J gave up 1 base, with 16 bases separating them. As to this clone: The antigen remains undetermined.

V gene TRBV28 combines with J gene TRBJ1-1; D is undetermined. This material consisted of peripheral blood, taken from a patient treated with radiotherapy plus ipilimumab. This TCR derives from a human donor with non-small cell lung cancer who had a complete response to radiotherapy plus ipilimumab. The CDR3 sequence is CASTVGGLGNTEAFF. As DNA, the CDR3 is TGTGCCAGCACCGTAGGAGGGTTGGGGAACACTGAAGCTTTCTTT. The whole variable domain, filled in from reference TRBV28 and TRBJ1-1, reads DVKVTQSSRYLVKRTGEKVFLECVQDMDHENMFWYRQDPGLGLRLIYFSYDVKMKEKGDIPEGYSVSREKKERFSLILESASTNQTSMYLCASTVGGLGNTEAFFGQGTRLTVV.